This T cell receptor (beta chain) was obtained from a study of T-cell memory formation after mild COVID-19. This CDR3 has 15 residues. J lost 7 bases, V lost 4 bases, and 8 bases had no gene match. Per germline, CDR1 SGHRS and CDR2 YFSETQ. Notes on this clonotype: Its cognate antigen is unknown.

After 5'RACE with constant-segment primers, TCR alpha and TCR beta cDNA libraries carrying sample barcodes and UMIs were obtained. TCRdb re-called the 5' RACE reads with MiXCR, one entry per CDR3 protein. This table has hundreds of thousands of distinct CDR3 sequences, 15% to 20% appearing once. Study findings and constraints: Balance between CD4 and CD8 was seen in clones contracting day 15 to 85, and a CD4+ lean was seen in later expanders. Researchers could not confirm that second-wave clones peaking on day 37 targeted SARS-CoV-2.

The source is a man in his late teens or twenties who had mild COVID-19 (a few samples of this study predate the infection). Cell type and time point are not known. The V gene is TRBV5-1, the J gene TRBJ2-2, with 9 bases that match TRBD1. Sequencing was done on a sample of PBMCs or a T cell subset sorted from them (not recorded which). CDR3 amino acids: CASSRGQGFDGELFF. Written as DNA, the CDR3 is TGCGCCAGCAGCCGGGGACAGGGTTTCGACGGGGAGCTGTTTTTT.